These 25 T cell receptor beta chains share one sample of origin, sequenced in a study of T cells in Graves' hyperthyroidism and ophthalmopathy (dated by TCRdb to the late 2010s). Receptor libraries were prepared by multiplex PCR. For sequencing, an Illumina HiSeq 2000 was employed. TCR beta CDR3 regions were amplified from RNA transcripts. The TCR CDR3 was subjected to a first round of RT-PCR using the HTBI primer set and the Qiagen OneStep RT-PCR kit. TCRdb trimmed public reads at Q25 via fastp, called clones via MiXCR and kept in-frame beta chains. Identical CDR3 proteins give one entry, which carries the most common genes and DNA. In this sample the table shows 300,000 to 450,000 distinct CDR3 sequences, approximately 14% of which occur a single time. The ten largest clonotypes hold roughly 11% of the sample. Input material: blood. These receptors were obtained from a woman aged 55-75 years with Graves' hyperthyroidism.

This clonotype has at least ten counts. The chain is built from TRBV7-2 and TRBJ2-5, with a tentative D call TRBD1 (6 bases). V lost 4 bases and J 5 bases, leaving 17 bases between the germline ends. CDR1 SGHTA and CDR2 FQGNSA come from the germline V gene. This CDR3 has 15 amino acids. The CDR3 nucleotides read TGTGCCAGCAGCTCCACAGGGATTCTTGGCGAGACCCAGTACTTC. Amino acids: CASSSTGILGETQYF.

This clonotype has a count of ten or more. V and J are TRBV10-3 and TRBJ2-1; perhaps D is TRBD1 or TRBD2 (5 bases each). The germline V and J ends were trimmed by 3 bases and 7 bases, with 16 bases remaining between them. The CDR3 sequence is 15 residues long. Germline CDR1 and CDR2: ENHRY and SYGVKD. The CDR3 protein is CAISEGVRRGNEQFF. The CDR3 nucleotides are TGTGCCATCAGTGAAGGGGTCCGGAGAGGGAATGAGCAGTTCTTC.

This clonotype was detected only a few times. The chain couples TRBV9 to TRBJ2-3, with D unclear. V lost 6 bases and J lost 4, with 12 bases in between. There are 13 residues in the CDR3. Germline-derived CDR1 and CDR2 are SGDLS and YYNGEE. The CDR3 reads CASIPDGADTQYF. The DNA of the CDR3 is TGTGCCAGCATCCCGGATGGAGCAGATACGCAGTATTTT.

This clonotype was detected only a few times. This chain links TRBV18 with TRBJ1-6, with D perhaps matching TRBD1 (6 bases). Trimming stripped 3 bases from V and 9 bases from J, with 15 bases between. The CDR3 runs 15 residues. CDR1 and CDR2 (germline): KGHSH, LQKENI. The CDR3 loop reads CASSPDGGGRSPLHF. The CDR3 bases are TGTGCCAGCTCACCGGATGGGGGGGGCCGTTCACCCCTCCACTTT. The full variable domain, with the rest looked up from reference TRBV18 and TRBJ1-6, is NAGVMQNPRHLVRRRGQEARLRCSPMKGHSHVYWYRQLPEEGLKFMVYLQKENIIDESGMPKERFSAEFPKEGPSILRIQQVVRGDSAAYFCASSPDGGGRSPLHFGNGTRLTVT.

This clonotype was seen only a few times. The rearrangement uses TRBV7-9 and TRBJ2-5; 11 bases line up with TRBD2. V lost 3 bases and J lost 5; bases outside the gene matches: 5. CDR1 and CDR2 from the germline V gene are SEHNR and FQNEAQ (reference sequence). The length of the CDR3 is 15 residues. CDR3: CASSFVAGGRETQYF. CDR3 sequence (DNA): TGTGCCAGCAGCTTTGTAGCGGGAGGGCGGGAGACCCAGTACTTC.

This clonotype was detected many times. This chain uses TRBV28 with TRBJ1-1; 8 bases agree with TRBD1. This CDR3 is 15 amino acids long. Germline V gene data show CDR1 as MDHEN and CDR2 as SYDVKM. V shed 6 bases and J 1 base; nucleotides not matched to a gene: 7. The CDR3 DNA follows: TGTGCCAGCAGCCCCGTGACAGGGGCGAACACTGAAGCTTTCTTT. It codes for CASSPVTGANTEAFF. Variable domain in full (rest from reference TRBV28 and TRBJ1-1): DVKVTQSSRYLVKRTGEKVFLECVQDMDHENMFWYRQDPGLGLRLIYFSYDVKMKEKGDIPEGYSVSREKKERFSLILESASTNQTSMYLCASSPVTGANTEAFFGQGTRLTVV.

The V and J genes are TRBV28 and TRBJ2-7, with TRBD1 identical over 9 bases. This CDR3 comprises 16 residues. Germline CDR1 reads MDHEN; CDR2 reads SYDVKM. Trimming cost V 2 bases and J 7 bases; bases outside gene matches: 12. For the CDR3, the DNA is TGTGCCAGCAGTTTACTACCGGGACAGGGAGTGGGGGAGCAGTACTTC. The encoded protein is CASSLLPGQGVGEQYF.

The chain employs TRBV3-1 and TRBJ2-1; possible D gene TRBD2, 6 bases. The germline V gene encodes CDR1 LGHDT and CDR2 YNNKEL (reference sequence). V was cut by 6 bases and J by 7 bases, with 25 bases left in between. The CDR3 has 17 amino acids. The DNA of the CDR3 is TGTGCCAGCAGTCCTTATGCCGTTAGGGACTTGGGAAATGAGCAGTTCTTC. It is translated as CASSPYAVRDLGNEQFF.

The chain couples TRBV19 to TRBJ2-3, with a tentative D call TRBD1 (5 bases). The germline V and J ends were trimmed by 2 bases and 5 bases, with 8 bases remaining between them. CDR1 LNHDA and CDR2 SQIVND come from the germline V gene (reference sequence). The CDR3 length is 13 residues. CDR3 sequence reads: CASSIRGRDTQYF. The CDR3, as DNA: TGTGCCAGTAGTATAAGGGGAAGAGATACGCAGTATTTT.

At least ten counts were recorded for this clonotype. This chain uses TRBV28 with TRBJ2-5; 9 bases are shared with TRBD1. Germline CDR1 and CDR2: MDHEN and SYDVKM. The ends lost 6 bases at V and 3 bases at J; junction bases unmatched: 5. The CDR3 covers 14 residues. CDR3 protein: CASRWWDREETQYF. In DNA form, the CDR3 reads TGTGCCAGCAGATGGTGGGACAGGGAAGAGACCCAGTACTTC.

This clonotype showed up just a few times. The chain couples TRBV6-1 to TRBJ2-7, with 7 bases fitting TRBD2. The CDR3 runs 14 residues. Losses at the gene ends were 5 bases for V and 2 bases for J; bases not matched to a gene: 6. Germline V gene data show CDR1 as MNHNS and CDR2 as SASEGT. CDR3 DNA: TGTGCCAGCAGTACTAGCGTTGCCGCCTACGAGCAGTACTTC. Protein product: CASSTSVAAYEQYF.

There are many counts of this clonotype. V and J are TRBV19 and TRBJ2-7, with 12 bases aligning to TRBD1. The CDR3 is 15 residues long. Losses at the gene ends were 6 bases for V and 4 bases for J; bases not matched to a gene: 7. Germline values: CDR1 LNHDA, CDR2 SQIVND (reference sequence). As DNA, the CDR3 is TGTGCCAGTAGGGGGGGACAGGGGGCGGCATACGAGCAGTACTTC. Translation gives CASRGGQGAAYEQYF.

This clonotype was recorded many times. This sequence joins TRBV5-1 and TRBJ1-4, with TRBD1 matching over 9 bases. CDR3 size: 15 residues. With V trimmed by 4 bases and J by 7 bases, 8 bases remained unmatched. Germline CDR1 SGHRS, CDR2 YFSETQ. The CDR3 DNA follows: TGCGCCAGCAGCGAATGGACAGGGGCAGGTGAAAAACTGTTTTTT. Protein sequence: CASSEWTGAGEKLFF.

The V gene is TRBV7-9, the J gene TRBJ2-3; TRBD2 is a possible D gene (6 bases). The CDR3 contains 17 residues. Trimming shortened V by 5 bases and J by 1 base, and 19 bases separated the two germline ends. The germline CDR1 and CDR2 sequences are SEHNR and FQNEAQ (reference sequence). The CDR3 DNA reads TGTGCCAGCAGCAAGAGCTTCGCACTAGCTGGCACAGATACGCAGTATTTT. This translates into CASSKSFALAGTDTQYF.

Ten or more counts support this clonotype. The chain links TRBV20-1 to TRBJ2-7; 8 bases fit TRBD2. Germline CDR1 DFQATT, CDR2 SNEGSKA (reference sequence). V was clipped by 0 bases and J by 3 bases; unmatched bases: 7. The CDR3 is 15 amino acids. The CDR3, as DNA: TGCAGTGCTAGAGATTGGGCGGGAGGACGCTACGAGCAGTACTTC. It specifies CSARDWAGGRYEQYF.

This clonotype occurred many times. The CDR3 DNA is TGTGCCAGCAGCTTAACGGGAGTCTACACCGGGGAGCTGTTTTTT. Amino acids: CASSLTGVYTGELFF. The V gene is TRBV11-1, the J gene TRBJ2-2; a weak D match, TRBD2 (6 bases). Germline CDR1 SGHAT, CDR2 FQDESV (reference sequence). CDR3 length: 15 residues. V shed 2 bases and J shed 3 bases, with 10 bases lying between them.

The sample holds a few counts of this clonotype. One end of the junction does not line up with germline, which may come from a read error. The V call is TRBV7-9, the J call TRBJ2-7; TRBD2 matches at 15 bases. The germline V gene encodes CDR1 SEHNR and CDR2 FQNEAQ (reference sequence). This CDR3 spans 18 amino acids. CDR3 sequence: CASSAEPGLAGGSYEPYF. As DNA, the CDR3 is TGTGCCAGCAGCGCGGAACCGGGACTAGCGGGAGGCTCCTACGAGCCGTACTTC.

This clonotype was detected ten times or more. The J gene is TRBJ2-3, the V gene TRBV12-3 or TRBV12-4; 7 bases map to TRBD2. CDR3 length equals 13 residues. V gave up 5 bases and J gave up 4 bases; unmatched junction bases: 3. The CDR3 loop is CASSGLVPDTQYF. Written as DNA, the CDR3 is TGTGCCAGCAGTGGACTAGTCCCAGATACGCAGTATTTT.

The chain uses TRBV6-1 and TRBJ1-5, with 7 bases identical to TRBD1. V trimming: 8 bases; J trimming: 7 bases; junction bases outside the gene matches: 8. The CDR3 totals 13 residues. Germline CDR1 reads MNHNS; CDR2 reads SASEGT. The CDR3 reads CASHDPGGQPQHF. The DNA of the CDR3 is TGTGCCAGCCACGACCCAGGGGGGCAGCCCCAGCATTTT.

This clonotype was seen more than once but under ten times. One junction end disagrees with the germline gene, perhaps due to a read error. V gene TRBV6-1 combines with J gene TRBJ2-3, with D possibly TRBD1 on 5 matching bases. The length of the CDR3 is 13 residues. Germline assignment: CDR1 MNHNS and CDR2 SASEGT. For the CDR3, the DNA is TGCGCCAGCAGGGCCCCGTCCCCAGATACGCAGTATTTT. Encoded protein: CASRAPSPDTQYF.

This clonotype came up many times. The V call is TRBV7-6, the J call TRBJ1-1, with unresolved D. V shed 1 base and J shed 7 bases, with 10 bases lying between them. This CDR3 contains 13 residues. The germline V gene has CDR1 SGHVS and CDR2 FNYEAQ. The CDR3 region has the DNA TGTGCCAGCAGCTTAGAAGGGAGTAGTGAAGCTTTCTTT. Translating gives CASSLEGSSEAFF.

The chain carries TRBV4-1 and TRBJ1-2; 7 nucleotides line up with TRBD1. The CDR3 is 14 amino acids. V shed 0 bases, J shed 8 bases, and the junction held 6 bases outside the gene matches. Germline CDR1 is MGHRA and CDR2 is YSYEKL. The CDR3 nucleotides are TGCGCCAGCAGCCAAGAAGGAGGGGGCGACGGCTACACCTTC. It is translated as CASSQEGGGDGYTF.

This clonotype came up many times. The J gene is TRBJ2-1, the V gene TRBV6-2 or TRBV6-3, with D maybe TRBD2 (6 bases). This CDR3 comprises 14 residues. The germline V gene has CDR1 MNHEY and CDR2 SVGEGT. V gave up 5 bases and J gave up 0 bases, with 8 bases separating them. This chain's CDR3 is CASSPEGSYNEQFF. The CDR3 DNA follows: TGTGCCAGCAGTCCGGAGGGCTCCTACAATGAGCAGTTCTTC.

This clonotype was picked up many times. The J gene is TRBJ1-5, the V gene TRBV27, with 11 nucleotides matching TRBD1. CDR3 size: 16 residues. The V gene end was trimmed by 2 bases and the J gene end by 3 bases; junction bases not matched to a gene: 3. Germline V CDR1 and CDR2: MNHEY, SMNVEV (reference sequence). The CDR3 is CASSLGTGGNNQPQHF. The DNA for the CDR3 is TGTGCCAGCAGTTTAGGGACAGGGGGAAACAATCAGCCCCAGCATTTT.

This clonotype showed up just a few times. This rearrangement joins TRBV5-1 to TRBJ2-3; possible D gene TRBD2, 5 bases. Germline values: CDR1 SGHRS, CDR2 YFSETQ. V lost 4 bases and J 4 bases, leaving 22 bases between the germline ends. The CDR3 contains 17 residues. In nucleotides, the CDR3 is TGCGCCAGCAGCCAGAGTCCGGGGAGTGAACCACCAGATACGCAGTATTTT. The encoded protein is CASSQSPGSEPPDTQYF. The full variable domain, its missing parts supplied by reference TRBV5-1 and TRBJ2-3, is KAGVTQTPRYLIKTRGQQVTLSCSPISGHRSVSWYQQTPGQGLQFLFEYFSETQRNKGNFPGRFSGRQFSNSRSEMNVSTLELGDSALYLCASSQSPGSEPPDTQYFGPGTRLTVL.